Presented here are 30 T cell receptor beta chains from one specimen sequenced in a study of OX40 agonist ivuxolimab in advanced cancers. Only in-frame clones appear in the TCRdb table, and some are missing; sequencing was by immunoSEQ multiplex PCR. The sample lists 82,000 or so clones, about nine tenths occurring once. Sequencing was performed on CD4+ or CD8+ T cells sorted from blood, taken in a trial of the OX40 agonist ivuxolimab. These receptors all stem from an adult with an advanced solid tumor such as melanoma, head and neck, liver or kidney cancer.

CDR3 nucleotides: TGCGCCAGCAGCGCCGGGACTAGACCTTTCACCGGGGAGCTGTTTTTT. This encodes CASSAGTRPFTGELFF. This sequence joins TRBV5-1 and TRBJ2-2, with 8 bases identical to TRBD2. Germline V CDR1 and CDR2: SGHRS, YFSETQ. The trim removed 4 bases at V and 4 bases at J, leaving 9 bases unmatched. The CDR3 contains 16 residues.

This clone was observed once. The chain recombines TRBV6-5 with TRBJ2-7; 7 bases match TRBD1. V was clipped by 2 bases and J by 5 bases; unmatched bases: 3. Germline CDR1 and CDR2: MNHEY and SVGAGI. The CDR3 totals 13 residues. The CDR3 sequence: CASSYTGAHEQYF. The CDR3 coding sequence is TGTGCCAGCAGTTACACAGGGGCACACGAGCAGTACTTC.

The DNA for the CDR3 is TGCGCCAGCAGCTTGGAGCCCGCGGGAGGCGCAGATACGCAGTATTTT. As protein: CASSLEPAGGADTQYF. The chain links TRBV5-1 to TRBJ2-3; 8 bases match TRBD2. V lost 0 bases to trimming and J lost 4 bases; unmatched junction nucleotides: 7. CDR3 length equals 16 residues. Germline-derived CDR1 and CDR2 are SGHRS and YFSETQ.

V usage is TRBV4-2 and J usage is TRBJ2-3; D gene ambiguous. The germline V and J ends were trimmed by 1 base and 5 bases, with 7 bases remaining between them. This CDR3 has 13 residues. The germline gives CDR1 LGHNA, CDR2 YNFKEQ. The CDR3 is CASSQGLVDTQYF. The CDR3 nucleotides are TGTGCCAGCAGCCAAGGGCTAGTAGATACGCAGTATTTT.

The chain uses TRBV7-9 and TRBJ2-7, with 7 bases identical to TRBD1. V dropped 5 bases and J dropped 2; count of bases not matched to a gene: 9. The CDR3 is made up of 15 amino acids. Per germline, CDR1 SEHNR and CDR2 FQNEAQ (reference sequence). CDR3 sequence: CASSPGQDLTYEQYF. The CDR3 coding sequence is TGTGCCAGCAGCCCTGGACAGGATCTCACCTACGAGCAGTACTTC.

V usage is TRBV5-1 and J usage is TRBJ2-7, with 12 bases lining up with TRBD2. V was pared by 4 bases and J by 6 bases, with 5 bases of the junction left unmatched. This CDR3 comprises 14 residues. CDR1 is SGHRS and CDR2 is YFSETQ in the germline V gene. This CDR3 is CASSKTSGRSEQYF. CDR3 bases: TGCGCCAGCAGCAAGACTAGCGGGAGAAGCGAGCAGTACTTC.

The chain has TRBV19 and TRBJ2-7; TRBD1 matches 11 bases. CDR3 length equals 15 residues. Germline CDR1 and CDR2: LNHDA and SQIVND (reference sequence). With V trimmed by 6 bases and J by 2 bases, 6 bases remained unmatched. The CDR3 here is CASSLGTGGAYEQYF. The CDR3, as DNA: TGTGCCAGTAGCCTAGGGACAGGGGGAGCCTACGAGCAGTACTTC.

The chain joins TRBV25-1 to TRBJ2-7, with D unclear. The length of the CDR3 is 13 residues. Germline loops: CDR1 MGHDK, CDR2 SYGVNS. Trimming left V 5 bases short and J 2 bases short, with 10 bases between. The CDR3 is CASSSYKTYEQYF. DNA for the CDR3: TGTGCCAGCAGTAGTTATAAAACCTACGAGCAGTACTTC.

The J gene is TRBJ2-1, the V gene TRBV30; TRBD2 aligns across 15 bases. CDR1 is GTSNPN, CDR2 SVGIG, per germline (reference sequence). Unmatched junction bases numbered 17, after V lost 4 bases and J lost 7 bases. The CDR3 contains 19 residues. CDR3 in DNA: TGTGCCTGGACCCGATCCGGACTAGCGGGAGGGGCGAGGAATAATGAGCAGTTCTTC. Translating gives CAWTRSGLAGGARNNEQFF.

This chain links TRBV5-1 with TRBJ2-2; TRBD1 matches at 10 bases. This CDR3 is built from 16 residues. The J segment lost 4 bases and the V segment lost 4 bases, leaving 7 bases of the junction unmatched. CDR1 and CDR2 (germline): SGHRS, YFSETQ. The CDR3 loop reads CASSPRQGATTGELFF. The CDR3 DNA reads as TGCGCCAGCAGCCCGCGACAGGGGGCTACCACCGGGGAGCTGTTTTTT.

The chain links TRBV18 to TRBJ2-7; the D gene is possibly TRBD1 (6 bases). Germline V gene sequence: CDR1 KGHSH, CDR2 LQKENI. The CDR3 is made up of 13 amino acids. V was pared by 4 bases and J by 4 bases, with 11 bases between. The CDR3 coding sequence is TGTGCCAGCTCACAAAACAGGGTGTACGAGCAGTACTTC. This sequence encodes CASSQNRVYEQYF.

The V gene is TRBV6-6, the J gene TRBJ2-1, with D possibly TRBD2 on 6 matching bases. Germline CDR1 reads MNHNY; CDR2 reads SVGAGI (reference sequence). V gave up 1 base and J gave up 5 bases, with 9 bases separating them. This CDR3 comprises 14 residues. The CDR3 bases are TGTGCCAGCAGTTACTTGGGGAGGCACAATGAGCAGTTCTTC. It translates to CASSYLGRHNEQFF.

The CDR3 nucleotides are TGTGCCAGCTCAGACCCCACAGATACGCAGTATTTT. This encodes CASSDPTDTQYF. The chain is built from TRBV18 and TRBJ2-3; D unclear. The CDR3 sequence is 12 residues long. The V gene lost 5 bases and the J gene lost 2 bases, with 5 bases spanning the gap. The V gene's germline CDR1 is KGHSH and CDR2 LQKENI.

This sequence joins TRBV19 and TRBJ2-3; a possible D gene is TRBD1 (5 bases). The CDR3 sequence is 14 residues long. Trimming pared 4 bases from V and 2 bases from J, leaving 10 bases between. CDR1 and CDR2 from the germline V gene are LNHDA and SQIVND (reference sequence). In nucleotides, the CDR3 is TGTGCCAGTAGTAATTCAGGGTACACAGATACGCAGTATTTT. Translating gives CASSNSGYTDTQYF.

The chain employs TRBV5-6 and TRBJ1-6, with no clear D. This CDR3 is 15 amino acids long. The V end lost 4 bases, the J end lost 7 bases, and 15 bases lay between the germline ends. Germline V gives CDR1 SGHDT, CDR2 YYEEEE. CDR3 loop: CASSLDAGSNSPLHF. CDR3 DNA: TGTGCCAGCAGCCTGGACGCCGGTTCGAATTCACCCCTCCACTTT.

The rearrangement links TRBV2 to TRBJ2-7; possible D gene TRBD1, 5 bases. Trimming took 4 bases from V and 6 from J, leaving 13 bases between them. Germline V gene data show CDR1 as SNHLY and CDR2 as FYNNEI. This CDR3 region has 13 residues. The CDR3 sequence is CASSVFAGFEQYF. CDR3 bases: TGTGCCAGCAGTGTCTTTGCAGGGTTCGAGCAGTACTTC.

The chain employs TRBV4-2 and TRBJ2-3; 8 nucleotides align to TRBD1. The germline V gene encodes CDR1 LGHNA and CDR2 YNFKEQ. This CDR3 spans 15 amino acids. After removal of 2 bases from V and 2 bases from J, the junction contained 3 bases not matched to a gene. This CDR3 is CASSQLQGDTDTQYF. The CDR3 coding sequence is TGTGCCAGCAGCCAATTACAGGGGGACACAGATACGCAGTATTTT.

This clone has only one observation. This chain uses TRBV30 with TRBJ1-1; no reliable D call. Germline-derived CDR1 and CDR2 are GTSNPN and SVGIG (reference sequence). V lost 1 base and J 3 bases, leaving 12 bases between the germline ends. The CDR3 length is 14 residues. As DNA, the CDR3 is TGTGCCTGGAGTGACGGGGTGATAGACACTGAAGCTTTCTTT. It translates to CAWSDGVIDTEAFF.

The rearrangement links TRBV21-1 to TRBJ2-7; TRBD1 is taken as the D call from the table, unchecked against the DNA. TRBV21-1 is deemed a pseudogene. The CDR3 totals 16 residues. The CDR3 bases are TGTGCCAGCAGCAAAGGAAGTGGACAGTTGGGGTACGAGCAGTACTTC. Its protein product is CASSKGSGQLGYEQYF.

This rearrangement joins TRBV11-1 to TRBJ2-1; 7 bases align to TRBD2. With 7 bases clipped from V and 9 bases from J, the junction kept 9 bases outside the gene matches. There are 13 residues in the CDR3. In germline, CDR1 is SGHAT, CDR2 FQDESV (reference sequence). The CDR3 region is CASTTTSVSEQFF. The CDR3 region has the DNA TGTGCCAGCACAACCACTAGCGTTAGTGAGCAGTTCTTC.

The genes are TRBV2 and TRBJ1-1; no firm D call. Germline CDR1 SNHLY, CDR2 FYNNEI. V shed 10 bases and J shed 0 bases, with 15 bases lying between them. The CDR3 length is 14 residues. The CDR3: CAINPGRVNTEAFF. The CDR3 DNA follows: TGTGCCATTAACCCTGGGAGGGTGAACACTGAAGCTTTCTTT.

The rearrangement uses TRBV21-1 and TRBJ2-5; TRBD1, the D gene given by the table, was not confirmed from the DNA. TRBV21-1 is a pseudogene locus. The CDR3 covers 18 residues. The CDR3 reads CASSKGTGVKGTRETQYF. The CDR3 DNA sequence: TGTGCCAGCAGCAAAGGGACAGGGGTTAAGGGGACACGGGAGACCCAGTACTTC.

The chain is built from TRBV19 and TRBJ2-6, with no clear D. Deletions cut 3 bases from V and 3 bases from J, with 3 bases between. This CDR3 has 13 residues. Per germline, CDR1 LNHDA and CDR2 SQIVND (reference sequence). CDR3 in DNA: TGTGCCAGTAGTATGGATGGGGCCAACGTCCTGACTTTC. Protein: CASSMDGANVLTF.

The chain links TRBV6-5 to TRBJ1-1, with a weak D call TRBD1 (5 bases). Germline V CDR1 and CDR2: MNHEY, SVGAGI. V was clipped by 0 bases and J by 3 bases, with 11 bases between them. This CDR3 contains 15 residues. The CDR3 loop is CASSYSFPGDTEAFF. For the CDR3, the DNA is TGTGCCAGCAGTTACTCTTTCCCGGGGGACACTGAAGCTTTCTTT.

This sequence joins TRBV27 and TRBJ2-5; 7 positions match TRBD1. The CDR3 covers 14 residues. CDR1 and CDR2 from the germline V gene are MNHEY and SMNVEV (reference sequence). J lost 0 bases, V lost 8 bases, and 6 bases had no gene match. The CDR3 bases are TGTGCCAGCCGGGACAGTTGGTACCAAGAGACCCAGTACTTC. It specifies CASRDSWYQETQYF.

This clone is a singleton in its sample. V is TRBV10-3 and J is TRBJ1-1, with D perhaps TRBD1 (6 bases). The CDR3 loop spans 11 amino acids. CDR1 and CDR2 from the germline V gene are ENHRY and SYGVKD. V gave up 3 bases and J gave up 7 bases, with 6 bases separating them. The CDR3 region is CAISEQGEAFF. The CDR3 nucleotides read TGTGCCATCAGTGAACAGGGTGAAGCTTTCTTT.

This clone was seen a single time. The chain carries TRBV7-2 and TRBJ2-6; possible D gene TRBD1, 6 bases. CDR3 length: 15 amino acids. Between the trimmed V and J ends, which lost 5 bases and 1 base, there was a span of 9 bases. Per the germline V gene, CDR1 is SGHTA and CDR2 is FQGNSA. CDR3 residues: CASSLGQSGANVLTF. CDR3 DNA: TGTGCCAGCAGCCTAGGACAGTCTGGGGCCAACGTCCTGACTTTC.

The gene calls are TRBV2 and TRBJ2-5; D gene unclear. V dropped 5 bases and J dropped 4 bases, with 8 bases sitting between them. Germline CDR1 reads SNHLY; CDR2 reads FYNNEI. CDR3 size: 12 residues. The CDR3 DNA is TGTGCCAGCAGTTGGATCGCAGAGACCCAGTACTTC. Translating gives CASSWIAETQYF.

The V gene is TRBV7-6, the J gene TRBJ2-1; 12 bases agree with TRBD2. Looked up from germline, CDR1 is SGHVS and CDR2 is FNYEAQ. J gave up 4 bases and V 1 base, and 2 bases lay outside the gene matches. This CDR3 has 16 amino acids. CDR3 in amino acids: CASSLGTSGVYNEQFF. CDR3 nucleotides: TGTGCCAGCAGCTTAGGGACTAGCGGGGTATACAATGAGCAGTTCTTC.

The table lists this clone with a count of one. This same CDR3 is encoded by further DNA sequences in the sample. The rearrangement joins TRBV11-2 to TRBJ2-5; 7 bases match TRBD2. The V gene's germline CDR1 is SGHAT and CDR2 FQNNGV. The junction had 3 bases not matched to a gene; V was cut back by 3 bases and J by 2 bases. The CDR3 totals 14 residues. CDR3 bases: TGTGCCAGCAGCTTTGGGCGGGGGCAAGAGACCCAGTACTTC. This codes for CASSFGRGQETQYF.